These 24 T cell receptor beta chains originate from one sample sequenced in a study of cytomegalovirus exposure and HLA in healthy donors. It was with 60 Vbeta and 13 Jbeta primers that the PCR ran. The repertoire was sequenced with immunoSEQ multiplex PCR; TCRdb's copy has only in-frame clones and lacks some. The sample carries about 150,000 clones, roughly 85% recorded once. What was sequenced was PBMCs. The receptors stem from a male donor in good health and CMV-seronegative.

The chain combines TRBV6-5 with TRBJ1-1; D unclear. Germline V gene lookup returns CDR1 MNHEY and CDR2 SVGAGI. The CDR3 loop spans 13 amino acids. V was trimmed by 6 bases and J by 1 base, leaving 9 bases between them. CDR3 sequence reads: CASRNGENTEAFF. In DNA, the CDR3 is TGTGCCAGCAGAAACGGGGAGAACACTGAAGCTTTCTTT.

The V gene is TRBV6-5, the J gene TRBJ1-2; no definite D call. The germline gives CDR1 MNHEY, CDR2 SVGAGI. V was trimmed by 2 bases and J by 8 bases, leaving 15 bases between them. The CDR3 spans 14 residues. CDR3 amino acids: CASSYQAGVGGYTF. The CDR3 DNA is TGTGCCAGCAGTTACCAGGCGGGAGTGGGGGGCTACACCTTC.

This chain uses TRBV19 with TRBJ1-2, with TRBD1 identical over 12 bases. Trimming at V came to 5 bases and at J to 8 bases, leaving 9 bases not matched to a gene. Germline V gene data show CDR1 as LNHDA and CDR2 as SQIVND (reference sequence). The length of the CDR3 is 15 residues. CDR3 residues: CASSPGQGALGGYTF. In DNA, the CDR3 is TGTGCCAGTAGTCCGGGACAGGGGGCATTAGGAGGCTACACCTTC.

The chain couples TRBV11-1 to TRBJ2-7; 7 positions agree with TRBD2. The CDR3 is made up of 13 amino acids. Germline V gene sequence: CDR1 SGHAT, CDR2 FQDESV (reference sequence). With 5 bases clipped from V and 6 bases from J, the junction kept 7 bases outside the gene matches. CDR3 in amino acids: CASSPGTTCEQYF. CDR3 DNA: TGTGCCAGCAGCCCCGGGACTACATGCGAGCAGTACTTC.

The chain links TRBV5-6 to TRBJ2-7; perhaps TRBD1 as D (6 bases). Germline assignment: CDR1 SGHDT and CDR2 YYEEEE. This CDR3 is built from 15 residues. The V end lost 4 bases, the J end lost 5 bases, and 19 bases lay between the germline ends. The CDR3, as DNA: TGTGCCAGCAGCCCATGGATCACAGGGATGGACGAGCAGTACTTC. Its protein product is CASSPWITGMDEQYF.

V usage is TRBV7-2 and J usage is TRBJ1-6; D unresolved. CDR3 length equals 15 residues. V lost 3 bases, J lost 8 bases, and 14 bases lay in between. Germline-derived CDR1 and CDR2 are SGHTA and FQGNSA. This chain's CDR3 is CASSFQTAFYSPLHF. DNA of the CDR3: TGTGCCAGCAGCTTCCAAACAGCCTTTTATTCACCCCTCCACTTT.

V gene TRBV19 combines with J gene TRBJ2-1; TRBD2 matches at 10 bases. This CDR3 comprises 17 residues. Per germline, CDR1 LNHDA and CDR2 SQIVND (reference sequence). V shed 0 bases, J shed 4 bases, and the junction held 6 bases outside the gene matches. CDR3 DNA: TGTGCCAGTAGTATAGACCCCGGACTAGCGGTTTACAATGAGCAGTTCTTC. The encoded protein is CASSIDPGLAVYNEQFF.

The V call is TRBV30, the J call TRBJ1-1; TRBD1 matches at 7 bases. Trimming took 2 bases from V and 4 from J; bases not matched to a gene: 4. The length of the CDR3 is 13 residues. Germline V lookup: CDR1 GTSNPN, CDR2 SVGIG (reference sequence). The CDR3: CAWSTGVSTEAFF. The DNA of the CDR3 is TGTGCCTGGAGTACAGGGGTTAGCACTGAAGCTTTCTTT.

This chain joins TRBV5-1 and TRBJ1-6; 7 bases line up with TRBD1. Trimming at V came to 4 bases and at J to 9 bases, leaving 4 bases not matched to a gene. The CDR3 has 13 amino acids. Germline V gene data show CDR1 as SGHRS and CDR2 as YFSETQ. The CDR3 spells CASSTGDSSPLHF. DNA for the CDR3: TGCGCCAGCAGCACCGGGGACAGTTCACCCCTCCACTTT.

CDR3 sequence (DNA): TGTGCCAGCAGTTACGGGAGCAGCGACACTGAAGCTTTCTTT. It is translated as CASSYGSSDTEAFF. This chain joins TRBV6-5 and TRBJ1-1; the D is unclear. Trimming took off 2 bases at V and 3 bases at J, with 10 bases between the two ends. The CDR3 totals 14 residues. CDR1 is MNHEY and CDR2 is SVGAGI in the germline V gene.

In its sample, this clone was seen once. This chain uses TRBV14 with TRBJ2-7; no reliable D call. Germline CDR1 is SGHDN and CDR2 is FVKESK. Between the trimmed V and J ends, which lost 4 bases and 5 bases, there was a span of 12 bases. The CDR3 has 13 amino acids. The DNA of the CDR3 is TGTGCCAGCAGCCCCCGAGCCGTCCACGAGCAGTACTTC. This encodes CASSPRAVHEQYF.

V usage is TRBV9 and J usage is TRBJ2-3, with 8 nucleotides matching TRBD1. The CDR3 contains 16 residues. Germline V gene lookup returns CDR1 SGDLS and CDR2 YYNGEE. Trimming took 3 bases from V and 4 from J; bases not matched to a gene: 10. CDR3 sequence reads: CASSDFRGRGADTQYF. The CDR3 DNA reads TGTGCCAGCAGCGACTTCAGGGGGCGCGGGGCAGATACGCAGTATTTT.

The chain uses TRBV7-2 and TRBJ1-1, with D uncertain. The CDR3 consists of 15 residues. Trimming took 5 bases from V and 0 from J, leaving 13 bases between them. CDR1 and CDR2 (germline): SGHTA, FQGNSA. The DNA for the CDR3 is TGTGCCAGCAGCCCTTGGGAGGGAATGAACACTGAAGCTTTCTTT. This codes for CASSPWEGMNTEAFF.

The chain carries TRBV7-9 and TRBJ1-3; 10 bases map to TRBD1. V shed 8 bases, J shed 0 bases, and the junction held 13 bases outside the gene matches. The germline V gene has CDR1 SEHNR and CDR2 FQNEAQ (reference sequence). The length of the CDR3 is 18 residues. The CDR3 coding sequence is TGTGCCAGCGGAGAGACAGGGGGCGAATCCTCCTCTGGAAACACCATATATTTT. This codes for CASGETGGESSSGNTIYF.

J is TRBJ1-2 and V is TRBV6-5; 7 bases fit TRBD1. The V gene's germline CDR1 is MNHEY and CDR2 SVGAGI. This CDR3 is 13 amino acids long. V trimming: 6 bases; J trimming: 8 bases; junction bases outside the gene matches: 9. CDR3 protein: CASSRGAPRGYTF. For the CDR3, the DNA is TGTGCCAGCAGCAGGGGGGCACCTCGGGGCTACACCTTC.

CDR3 DNA: TGTGCCATCAGTGATCGGGCTAGCGAGAGCTCCTACGAGCAGTACTTC. Translated: CAISDRASESSYEQYF. This chain joins TRBV10-3 and TRBJ2-7, with a weak D call TRBD2 (6 bases). This CDR3 is 16 amino acids long. Germline V gives CDR1 ENHRY, CDR2 SYGVKD. V was pared by 3 bases and J by 0 bases, with 15 bases between.

The rearrangement joins TRBV7-8 to TRBJ2-3, with D tentatively TRBD2 (5 bases). Germline CDR1 and CDR2: SGHVS and FQNEAQ. Trimming took 5 bases from V and 6 from J, leaving 12 bases between them. The CDR3 covers 13 residues. CDR3: CASSRLSRDTQYF. The DNA for the CDR3 is TGTGCCAGCAGCCGACTATCCCGGGATACGCAGTATTTT.

The chain recombines TRBV4-3 with TRBJ2-7; a weak D match, TRBD1 (5 bases). Per germline, CDR1 LGHNA and CDR2 YSLEER. Trimming cost V 0 bases and J 3 bases, with 12 bases left between them. The CDR3 runs 15 residues. CDR3: CASSQERTPDYEQYF. CDR3 DNA: TGCGCCAGCAGCCAAGAAAGGACACCAGACTACGAGCAGTACTTC.

This rearrangement joins TRBV6-6 to TRBJ1-2; no definite D call. Trimming stripped 6 bases from V and 5 bases from J, with 13 bases between. Germline CDR1 reads MNHNY; CDR2 reads SVGAGI (reference sequence). The CDR3 sequence is 13 residues long. Written as DNA, the CDR3 is TGTGCCAGCAGCCGCCAGATTGATTATGGCTACACCTTC. This sequence encodes CASSRQIDYGYTF.

The V and J genes are TRBV7-6 and TRBJ1-1; 10 positions agree with TRBD1. The ends lost 3 bases at V and 2 bases at J; junction bases unmatched: 3. CDR1 is SGHVS and CDR2 is FNYEAQ in the germline V gene. The CDR3 runs to 15 residues. CDR3 bases: TGTGCCAGCAGCTTTAGACAGGGGGCAAACACTGAAGCTTTCTTT. This translates into CASSFRQGANTEAFF. Filled out from reference TRBV7-6 and TRBJ1-1, the complete variable domain reads GAGVSQSPRYKVTKRGQDVALRCDPISGHVSLYWYRQALGQGPEFLTYFNYEAQQDKSGLPNDRFSAERPEGSISTLTIQRTEQRDSAMYRCASSFRQGANTEAFFGQGTRLTVV.

The rearrangement uses TRBV7-9 and TRBJ2-3; D not certain. This CDR3 region has 13 residues. V lost 3 bases to trimming and J lost 2 bases, with 6 bases between them. The germline gives CDR1 SEHNR, CDR2 FQNEAQ (reference sequence). CDR3 residues: CASSLGTTDTQYF. CDR3 DNA sequence: TGTGCCAGCAGCTTGGGCACCACAGATACGCAGTATTTT.

The chain uses TRBV25-1 and TRBJ2-5, with 9 bases fitting TRBD2. V was pared by 5 bases and J by 3 bases, with 4 bases of the junction left unmatched. In germline, CDR1 is MGHDK, CDR2 SYGVNS. The CDR3 spans 14 residues. Here the CDR3 DNA reads TGTGCCAGCAGTCGTCCTAGCGGGGAAGAGACCCAGTACTTC. It translates to CASSRPSGEETQYF.

The rearrangement joins TRBV6-6 to TRBJ2-7, with 9 bases identical to TRBD1. Germline V gives CDR1 MNHNY, CDR2 SVGAGI (reference sequence). The CDR3 spans 15 residues. Germline trimming cut 6 bases from V and 2 bases from J; bases unmatched to any gene: 8. CDR3 residues: CASRSGTGITYEQYF. The CDR3 nucleotides read TGTGCCAGCAGGTCCGGGACAGGGATTACCTACGAGCAGTACTTC.

This clone was seen only a few times. The CDR3: CASKQGDYGYTF. The CDR3 DNA sequence: TGCGCCAGCAAACAGGGGGACTATGGCTACACCTTC. The chain couples TRBV10-2 to TRBJ1-2; 8 nucleotides line up with TRBD1. The germline gives CDR1 WSHSY, CDR2 SAAADI. This CDR3 comprises 12 residues. Trimming took 7 bases from V and 3 from J; bases not matched to a gene: 1.